Following are 13 T cell receptor beta chains from one sample sequenced in a study of blood T cell repertoires in COVID-19. Sequencing was performed with immunoSEQ multiplex PCR; in TCRdb, only in-frame clones are kept and a portion is missing. The sample yields roughly 670,000 clones, approximately 90% seen once. Sequencing input: peripheral blood. The receptors stem from a woman aged 18-29 years with acute or convalescent COVID-19.

This chain uses TRBV5-1 with TRBJ1-2; no definite D call. The V gene's germline CDR1 is SGHRS and CDR2 YFSETQ. The V end lost 4 bases, the J end lost 7 bases, and 11 bases lay between the germline ends. The CDR3 consists of 12 residues. The CDR3 loop is CASSEPLCGYTF. The CDR3 DNA reads TGCGCCAGCAGCGAACCGCTATGTGGCTACACCTTC.

The chain recombines TRBV15 with TRBJ2-1; D is perhaps TRBD2 (6 bases). The germline gives CDR1 LNHNV, CDR2 YYDKDF (reference sequence). This CDR3 region has 14 residues. Trimming removed 0 bases from V and 8 bases from J, with 11 bases in between. The CDR3 sequence is CATSRDPAGDEQFF. The DNA for the CDR3 is TGTGCCACCAGCAGAGACCCAGCGGGTGATGAGCAGTTCTTC.

The count of this clone is one. V usage is TRBV30 and J usage is TRBJ1-1; TRBD1 might be the D (5 bases). V was clipped by 3 bases and J by 1 base, with 12 bases between them. CDR1 and CDR2 (germline): GTSNPN, SVGIG (reference sequence). This CDR3 region has 14 residues. The CDR3 loop reads CAWRDGQGNTEAFF. The CDR3 DNA follows: TGTGCCTGGAGAGACGGACAAGGGAACACTGAAGCTTTCTTT.

The chain combines TRBV5-1 with TRBJ1-2, with a weak D call TRBD1 (6 bases). Looked up from germline, CDR1 is SGHRS and CDR2 is YFSETQ. V was clipped by 0 bases and J by 3 bases, with 9 bases between them. The CDR3 covers 14 residues. DNA of the CDR3: TGCGCCAGCAGCTTGGTGCAGGGGCACTATGGCTACACCTTC. Its protein is CASSLVQGHYGYTF.

The chain carries TRBV4-1 and TRBJ2-3; D perhaps matches TRBD1 (5 bases). Trimming pared 2 bases from V and 0 bases from J, leaving 12 bases between. This CDR3 spans 16 amino acids. Germline V CDR1 and CDR2: MGHRA, YSYEKL. This CDR3 reads CASSQKGHSSTDTQYF. CDR3 nucleotide sequence: TGCGCCAGCAGCCAAAAGGGGCACTCGAGCACAGATACGCAGTATTTT.

J is TRBJ2-5 and V is TRBV7-2; 7 bases are a match to TRBD1. Germline trimming cut 3 bases from V and 2 bases from J; bases unmatched to any gene: 6. The CDR3 runs 15 residues. Germline V CDR1 and CDR2: SGHTA, FQGNSA. CDR3 DNA: TGTGCCAGCAGCTTCGTCGGGACAGTACAAGAGACCCAGTACTTC. The encoded protein is CASSFVGTVQETQYF.

This clone has only a few counts. V is TRBV28 and J is TRBJ2-7; TRBD1 agrees at 8 bases. Germline V gene lookup returns CDR1 MDHEN and CDR2 SYDVKM. The CDR3 is 16 residues long. Losses at the gene ends were 5 bases for V and 1 base for J; bases not matched to a gene: 10. CDR3 coding DNA: TGTGCCAGCAGTACCCTCCGGGACAGGCTATCCTACGAGCAGTACTTC. This codes for CASSTLRDRLSYEQYF.

J is TRBJ2-5 and V is TRBV5-4; D is uncertain. CDR3 size: 14 residues. The V and J ends lost 0 bases and 1 base respectively, with 7 bases between them. Germline loops: CDR1 SGHNT, CDR2 YYREEE (reference sequence). The CDR3 nucleotides read TGTGCCAGCAGCTTGGGTCGCAGCCAAGAGACCCAGTACTTC. This sequence encodes CASSLGRSQETQYF.

About this clone itself: Other DNA sequences in this specimen translate into the identical CDR3. The chain is built from TRBV27 and TRBJ1-5; D is undetermined. Trimming removed 2 bases from V and 4 bases from J, with 6 bases in between. This CDR3 is 13 amino acids long. Germline lookup yields CDR1 MNHEY and CDR2 SMNVEV (reference sequence). CDR3 DNA: TGTGCCAGCAGTTTAGGCAGAAATCAGCCCCAGCATTTT. The encoded protein is CASSLGRNQPQHF.

This clone has just a few counts. This chain connects TRBV6-5 to TRBJ1-2; D unclear. CDR3 size: 12 residues. Looked up from germline, CDR1 is MNHEY and CDR2 is SVGAGI. V was clipped by 6 bases and J by 8 bases, with 13 bases between them. In DNA form, the CDR3 reads TGTGCCAGCAGCCCCTCCCCGTTGGGCTACACCTTC. This encodes CASSPSPLGYTF.

The J gene is TRBJ2-1, the V gene TRBV7-9, with D tentatively TRBD2 (6 bases). The V gene's germline CDR1 is SEHNR and CDR2 FQNEAQ (reference sequence). The CDR3 is 17 residues long. V lost 5 bases, J lost 4 bases, and 21 bases lay in between. CDR3 residues: CASSGQRDRDFYNEQFF. The CDR3 DNA sequence: TGTGCCAGCAGCGGGCAACGCGACCGGGACTTTTACAATGAGCAGTTCTTC.

This sequence joins TRBV9 and TRBJ2-7; 7 bases are shared with TRBD1. CDR3 size: 14 residues. Germline assignment: CDR1 SGDLS and CDR2 YYNGEE. Trimming cost V 3 bases and J 4 bases; bases outside gene matches: 7. The CDR3 loop reads CASSAGGQPYEQYF. In nucleotides, the CDR3 is TGTGCCAGCAGCGCTGGGGGACAGCCTTACGAGCAGTACTTC.

The genes are TRBV12-3 or TRBV12-4 and TRBJ2-1; D unresolved. This CDR3 spans 12 amino acids. V lost 4 bases and J 9 bases, leaving 10 bases between the germline ends. CDR3 amino acids: CASSSRLPEQFF. CDR3 sequence (DNA): TGTGCCAGCAGTTCGCGTCTCCCTGAGCAGTTCTTC.